One sample yielded the 6 T cell receptor beta chains listed below, sequenced in a study of blood T cell repertoires in COVID-19. Produced via immunoSEQ multiplex PCR; TCRdb's table is partial and in-frame only. The data show some 160,000 clones, around 89% seen once. Sequences were obtained from peripheral blood. All receptors come from a man between 60 and 75 years old with acute or convalescent COVID-19.

The rearrangement joins TRBV18 to TRBJ1-4; no clear D gene. The ends were cut back, 3 bases at V and 8 bases at J, with 13 bases in the middle. Germline V gene data show CDR1 as KGHSH and CDR2 as LQKENI. The CDR3 has 14 amino acids. The CDR3 DNA is TGTGCCAGCTCACCGAGTGCCCCACGAGAAAAACTGTTTTTT. Encoded protein: CASSPSAPREKLFF.

This clone was picked up one time. The chain recombines TRBV19 with TRBJ2-5; D remains ambiguous. The germline CDR1 and CDR2 sequences are LNHDA and SQIVND (reference sequence). The V end lost 3 bases, the J end lost 2 bases, and 13 bases lay between the germline ends. The CDR3 is 15 amino acids. The CDR3 sequence: CASSIYSWQQETQYF. CDR3 nucleotides: TGTGCCAGTAGTATTTATTCGTGGCAACAAGAGACCCAGTACTTC.

J is TRBJ1-1 and V is TRBV6-4; 9 nucleotides agree with TRBD1. The CDR3 is made up of 15 amino acids. Germline V lookup: CDR1 MRHNA, CDR2 SNTAGT. The V gene end was trimmed by 3 bases and the J gene end by 7 bases; junction bases not matched to a gene: 9. CDR3 sequence (DNA): TGTGCCAGCAGTGAGGCCTCTACAGGGGGCCATGAAGCTTTCTTT. It specifies CASSEASTGGHEAFF.

This clone was seen a handful of times. The V call is TRBV2, the J call TRBJ2-7, with a possible D match to TRBD2 (6 bases). V lost 4 bases, J lost 2 bases, and 9 bases lay in between. This CDR3 is built from 13 residues. Per germline, CDR1 SNHLY and CDR2 FYNNEI. The CDR3 DNA reads as TGTGCCAGCAGTGTGGGGAGGACCTACGAGCAGTACTTC. It encodes CASSVGRTYEQYF.

V gene TRBV6-1 combines with J gene TRBJ2-1; 9 bases map to TRBD2. This CDR3 region has 16 residues. The junction had 5 bases not matched to a gene; V was cut back by 1 base and J by 4 bases. The germline gives CDR1 MNHNS, CDR2 SASEGT. The CDR3 sequence is CASSEDTSGLYNEQFF. The CDR3 DNA reads as TGTGCCAGCAGTGAAGATACTAGCGGGCTTTACAATGAGCAGTTCTTC.

The rearrangement uses TRBV4-1 and TRBJ1-5; a weak D match, TRBD1 (6 bases). CDR1 is MGHRA and CDR2 is YSYEKL in the germline V gene. The length of the CDR3 is 16 residues. The V end was cut by 1 base, the J end by 3 bases, with 13 bases between. CDR3 nucleotide sequence: TGCGCCAGCAGCCAAGCCCCCGGGACAAACAATCAGCCCCAGCATTTT. Protein: CASSQAPGTNNQPQHF.